Below, 21 T cell receptor beta chains from the same sample are listed, as sequenced in a study of identifying expanded T cells in peripheral blood. The repertoire was sequenced with immunoSEQ multiplex PCR; TCRdb's copy has only in-frame clones and lacks some. The sample lists around 85,000 clones, approximately 90% occurring once. Sequenced: blood. The source of these receptors is a person aged 18 to 69 in good health.

The chain joins TRBV5-6 to TRBJ2-5; D is undetermined. Germline values: CDR1 SGHDT, CDR2 YYEEEE. Trimming stripped 0 bases from V and 4 bases from J, with 10 bases between. This CDR3 contains 14 residues. CDR3 nucleotide sequence: TGTGCCAGCAGCTTGGGGCCCGGGCCAGAGACCCAGTACTTC. As protein: CASSLGPGPETQYF.

The chain uses TRBV11-2 and TRBJ2-5; 7 bases are a match to TRBD2. V gave up 3 bases and J gave up 1 base; unmatched junction bases: 8. The germline gives CDR1 SGHAT, CDR2 FQNNGV. The CDR3 has 16 residues. The CDR3: CASSLNGGGLQETQYF. CDR3 DNA: TGTGCCAGCAGCTTGAATGGCGGGGGTCTCCAAGAGACCCAGTACTTC.

The chain carries TRBV5-4 and TRBJ2-3; D is unresolved. The CDR3 contains 12 residues. The germline gives CDR1 SGHNT, CDR2 YYREEE (reference sequence). Trimming took 4 bases from V and 4 from J, leaving 7 bases between them. This chain's CDR3 is CASSPRSDTQYF. CDR3 in DNA: TGTGCCAGCAGCCCTCGCTCAGATACGCAGTATTTT.

The J gene is TRBJ2-7, the V gene TRBV28; TRBD1 matches at 7 bases. The CDR3 consists of 14 residues. Germline V gene lookup returns CDR1 MDHEN and CDR2 SYDVKM. V was clipped by 4 bases and J by 0 bases; unmatched bases: 3. The CDR3 coding sequence is TGTGCCAGCAGTTGGACAGGTACCTCCTACGAGCAGTACTTC. Protein sequence: CASSWTGTSYEQYF.

The chain has TRBV7-9 and TRBJ1-2; D ambiguous. Germline lookup yields CDR1 SEHNR and CDR2 FQNEAQ (reference sequence). This CDR3 comprises 14 residues. Trimming cost V 2 bases and J 4 bases, with 11 bases left between them. DNA of the CDR3: TGTGCCAGCAGCTTACCCACTAAGATCTATGGCTACACCTTC. Translation: CASSLPTKIYGYTF. Based on the CDR3 plus reference TRBV7-9 and TRBJ1-2, the full variable domain is DTGVSQNPRHKITKRGQNVTFRCDPISEHNRLYWYRQTLGQGPEFLTYFQNEAQLEKSRLLSDRFSAERPKGSFSTLEIQRTEQGDSAMYLCASSLPTKIYGYTFGSGTRLTVV.

V gene TRBV5-4 combines with J gene TRBJ2-5; TRBD2 agrees at 10 bases. The CDR3 length is 16 residues. Per the germline V gene, CDR1 is SGHNT and CDR2 is YYREEE (reference sequence). Losses at the gene ends were 1 base for V and 4 bases for J; bases not matched to a gene: 7. CDR3 nucleotide sequence: TGTGCCAGCAGCTTGCTCAGCGGGGGGGCCGGAGAGACCCAGTACTTC. The encoded protein is CASSLLSGGAGETQYF.

The V and J genes are TRBV11-2 and TRBJ2-7; 9 nucleotides align to TRBD1. Germline V gene lookup returns CDR1 SGHAT and CDR2 FQNNGV. J was trimmed by 4 bases and V by 6 bases; bases with no gene match: 7. The CDR3 is made up of 14 amino acids. The CDR3 loop reads CASRRPGQGYEQYF. DNA for the CDR3: TGTGCCAGCAGGCGACCGGGACAGGGTTACGAGCAGTACTTC.

The chain is built from TRBV12-5 and TRBJ2-7; D is ambiguous. V gave up 6 bases and J gave up 1 base, with 7 bases separating them. Germline-derived CDR1 and CDR2 are LGHNT and FRNRAP. The CDR3 has 12 residues. The CDR3 nucleotides read TGTGCTAGTGGGCAAAATTCCTACGAGCAGTACTTC. Its translation: CASGQNSYEQYF.

This chain joins TRBV7-9 and TRBJ2-2, with no clear D. Germline CDR1 SEHNR, CDR2 FQNEAQ (reference sequence). The CDR3 has 12 residues. V dropped 3 bases and J dropped 11 bases, with 10 bases sitting between them. The CDR3 loop is CASSFPRGELFF. The DNA of the CDR3 is TGTGCCAGCAGCTTTCCCCGTGGAGAGCTGTTTTTT.

The V gene is TRBV5-4, the J gene TRBJ1-1, with 8 bases that match TRBD1. The CDR3 length is 13 residues. V gave up 4 bases and J gave up 4 bases; unmatched junction bases: 3. The V gene's germline CDR1 is SGHNT and CDR2 YYREEE (reference sequence). CDR3 sequence: CASSGQGGTEAFF. The CDR3 nucleotides read TGTGCCAGCAGCGGACAGGGTGGCACTGAAGCTTTCTTT.

The chain combines TRBV7-6 with TRBJ2-6, with 9 nucleotides matching TRBD1. With 1 base clipped from V and 5 bases from J, the junction kept 6 bases outside the gene matches. The CDR3 has 17 amino acids. Germline-derived CDR1 and CDR2 are SGHVS and FNYEAQ. CDR3 sequence reads: CASSLGRGQGRANVLTF. DNA of the CDR3: TGTGCCAGCAGCTTAGGCCGGGGACAGGGAAGGGCCAACGTCCTGACTTTC.

The chain joins TRBV6-1 to TRBJ1-2; 8 bases are shared with TRBD1. Germline loops: CDR1 MNHNS, CDR2 SASEGT. V lost 7 bases and J lost 6; bases outside the gene matches: 7. CDR3 size: 13 residues. CDR3 nucleotides: TGTGCCAGCAAAAACAGGGGGACGGATGGCTACACCTTC. Amino acids: CASKNRGTDGYTF.

CDR3 amino acids: CASTKGGAAPYEQYF. In nucleotides, the CDR3 is TGTGCCAGCACCAAAGGGGGGGCGGCCCCCTACGAGCAGTACTTC. J is TRBJ2-7 and V is TRBV2; TRBD2 is a possible D gene (7 bases). CDR3 length: 15 amino acids. V lost 7 bases, J lost 2 bases, and 18 bases lay in between. Germline V gives CDR1 SNHLY, CDR2 FYNNEI.

V usage is TRBV11-2 and J usage is TRBJ2-7, with 11 bases that match TRBD2. Losses at the gene ends were 5 bases for V and 3 bases for J; bases not matched to a gene: 6. CDR3 size: 15 residues. Germline CDR1 is SGHAT and CDR2 is FQNNGV. CDR3 in amino acids: CASSHGTSGFYEQYF. CDR3 DNA sequence: TGTGCCAGCAGCCACGGGACTAGCGGATTCTACGAGCAGTACTTC.

CDR3 amino acids: CASSFRGGHSSYEQYF. The DNA of the CDR3 is TGTGCCAGCAGTTTTCGGGGTGGGCATAGCTCCTACGAGCAGTACTTC. The chain uses TRBV28 and TRBJ2-7, with TRBD2 as a possible D gene (5 bases). CDR1 MDHEN and CDR2 SYDVKM come from the germline V gene. This CDR3 has 16 residues. V was pared by 3 bases and J by 0 bases, with 15 bases between.

The chain has TRBV5-1 and TRBJ1-6; a possible D gene is TRBD1 (6 bases). The CDR3 is 15 amino acids. CDR1 and CDR2 (germline): SGHRS, YFSETQ. Trimming took 4 bases from V and 10 from J, leaving 18 bases between them. Here the CDR3 DNA reads TGCGCCAGCAGCCGGGGGGGCTTTCACCTATCACCCCTCCACTTT. This sequence encodes CASSRGGFHLSPLHF. The full variable domain, in which reference TRBV5-1 and TRBJ1-6 provide the parts outside the CDR3, is KAGVTQTPRYLIKTRGQQVTLSCSPISGHRSVSWYQQTPGQGLQFLFEYFSETQRNKGNFPGRFSGRQFSNSRSEMNVSTLELGDSALYLCASSRGGFHLSPLHFGNGTRLTVT.

The rearrangement links TRBV12-5 to TRBJ2-1; TRBD2 matches at 7 bases. Looked up from germline, CDR1 is LGHNT and CDR2 is FRNRAP. The CDR3 sequence is 13 residues long. The V segment lost 7 bases and the J segment 2 bases; nucleotides outside the gene matches: 2. The CDR3 bases are TGTGCTAGTGCCAGCGGGGCCTACAATGAGCAGTTCTTC. Translation gives CASASGAYNEQFF. The full variable domain, completed using reference TRBV12-5 and TRBJ2-1, is DARVTQTPRHKVTEMGQEVTMRCQPILGHNTVFWYRQTMMQGLELLAYFRNRAPLDDSGMPKDRFSAEMPDATLATLKIQPSEPRDSAVYFCASASGAYNEQFFGPGTRLTVL.

V and J are TRBV9 and TRBJ1-3; D call uncertain. CDR1 SGDLS and CDR2 YYNGEE come from the germline V gene. This CDR3 has 16 residues. Trimming stripped 2 bases from V and 0 bases from J, with 12 bases between. The CDR3 reads CASSVLPGGSGNTIYF. The CDR3 DNA reads as TGTGCCAGCAGCGTCTTGCCCGGAGGCTCTGGAAACACCATATATTTT.

The chain carries TRBV6-4 and TRBJ2-3; 8 nucleotides match TRBD1. Germline loops: CDR1 MRHNA, CDR2 SNTAGT. The CDR3 has 11 amino acids. With V trimmed by 4 bases and J by 13 bases, 4 bases remained unmatched. CDR3 region: CASSGTGGKYF. CDR3 coding DNA: TGTGCCAGCAGTGGAACAGGGGGGAAGTATTTT.

This clone was observed a handful of times. The rearrangement joins TRBV9 to TRBJ1-5; TRBD1 is a possible D gene (6 bases). CDR3 size: 14 residues. Looked up from germline, CDR1 is SGDLS and CDR2 is YYNGEE. V was clipped by 3 bases and J by 7 bases, with 14 bases between them. The CDR3 bases are TGTGCCAGCAGCGCCCAAGACAGGTCCCAGCCCCAGCATTTT. Translating gives CASSAQDRSQPQHF.

The V gene is TRBV28, the J gene TRBJ2-2; D might be TRBD1 (6 bases). V shed 6 bases and J shed 6 bases, with 26 bases lying between them. Germline V lookup: CDR1 MDHEN, CDR2 SYDVKM. This CDR3 has 18 amino acids. CDR3: CASSPMASQQGRPGELFF. The CDR3 DNA is TGTGCCAGCAGCCCAATGGCCTCCCAGCAGGGGCGACCCGGGGAGCTGTTTTTT. The full variable domain, its missing parts supplied by reference TRBV28 and TRBJ2-2, is DVKVTQSSRYLVKRTGEKVFLECVQDMDHENMFWYRQDPGLGLRLIYFSYDVKMKEKGDIPEGYSVSREKKERFSLILESASTNQTSMYLCASSPMASQQGRPGELFFGEGSRLTVL.